The 24 T cell receptor beta chains below were found in one sample sequenced in a study of CD8 T cells in Susac syndrome. Random hexamers were used to reverse transcribe 0.5 to 1 ug of RNA. MiXCR, applied by TCRdb to the immunoSEQ multiplex PCR reads, yields one record per CDR3 protein. The repertoire holds approximately 200,000 distinct CDR3 sequences, with approximately 90% as singletons. Sample: CD8+ T cells from PBMCs. Receptors were obtained from a human donor with multiple sclerosis.

V usage is TRBV7-3 and J usage is TRBJ2-2; D is perhaps TRBD1 (5 bases). Trimming shortened V by 0 bases and J by 3 bases, and 14 bases separated the two germline ends. The CDR3 runs to 17 residues. Germline CDR1 SGHTA, CDR2 FQGTGA. The CDR3 DNA follows: TGTGCCAGCAGCTTAACAGGGGATACCGTGGACACCGGGGAGCTGTTTTTT. It encodes CASSLTGDTVDTGELFF.

V and J are TRBV7-9 and TRBJ1-4; no clear D. The CDR3 runs 16 residues. Germline lookup yields CDR1 SEHNR and CDR2 FQNEAQ (reference sequence). The ends were cut back, 0 bases at V and 4 bases at J, with 12 bases in the middle. The CDR3 region is CASSLAISRVNEKLFF. The CDR3 DNA reads as TGTGCCAGCAGCTTAGCAATCTCTAGAGTTAATGAAAAACTGTTTTTT. Full variable domain (remainder filled in from reference TRBV7-9 and TRBJ1-4): DTGVSQNPRHKITKRGQNVTFRCDPISEHNRLYWYRQTLGQGPEFLTYFQNEAQLEKSRLLSDRFSAERPKGSFSTLEIQRTEQGDSAMYLCASSLAISRVNEKLFFGSGTQLSVL.

The rearrangement uses TRBV14 and TRBJ2-2; D remains ambiguous. Germline lookup yields CDR1 SGHDN and CDR2 FVKESK. V lost 1 base, J lost 0 bases, and 6 bases lay in between. The CDR3 runs to 15 residues. In DNA form, the CDR3 reads TGTGCCAGCAGCCAAGGGCGCGCGAACACCGGGGAGCTGTTTTTT. This encodes CASSQGRANTGELFF.

This chain joins TRBV12-3 or TRBV12-4 and TRBJ1-2; D possibly corresponds to TRBD1 (6 bases). The CDR3 covers 14 residues. V lost 4 bases, J lost 4 bases, and 13 bases lay in between. The CDR3 region is CASSSAQDSYGYTF. The CDR3 DNA follows: TGTGCCAGCAGTTCTGCCCAGGACAGCTATGGCTACACCTTC.

The chain has TRBV20-1 and TRBJ1-2; D gene uncertain. The length of the CDR3 is 16 residues. V was clipped by 1 base and J by 4 bases, with 19 bases between them. Germline-derived CDR1 and CDR2 are DFQATT and SNEGSKA (reference sequence). This chain's CDR3 is CSARVEADDPPYGYTF. CDR3 DNA: TGCAGTGCTAGAGTAGAGGCGGACGACCCACCCTATGGCTACACCTTC.

The chain uses TRBV5-6 and TRBJ2-7; TRBD1 agrees at 8 bases. This CDR3 is 17 amino acids long. CDR1 SGHDT and CDR2 YYEEEE come from the germline V gene. The V and J ends lost 4 bases and 6 bases, in that order; junction bases with no gene match: 18. CDR3 sequence: CASSHHPRTGNSIEQYF. CDR3 sequence (DNA): TGTGCCAGCAGCCACCATCCCCGGACAGGGAATTCGATCGAGCAGTACTTC.

The chain couples TRBV13 to TRBJ2-1, with 13 bases matching TRBD2. This CDR3 region has 16 residues. The germline gives CDR1 PRHDT, CDR2 FYEKMQ (reference sequence). The V and J ends lost 5 bases and 10 bases, in that order; junction bases with no gene match: 11. The CDR3 here is CASSPPGLAGVNEQFF. The DNA for the CDR3 is TGTGCCAGCAGCCCCCCAGGACTAGCGGGAGTAAACGAGCAGTTCTTC.

This clonotype has a single count. The CDR3 protein is CASRGDKANTEAFF. In DNA form, the CDR3 reads TGTGCCAGTAGGGGGGACAAGGCGAACACTGAAGCTTTCTTT. This rearrangement joins TRBV19 to TRBJ1-1, with TRBD1 as a possible D gene (6 bases). The germline V gene encodes CDR1 LNHDA and CDR2 SQIVND (reference sequence). The V end was cut by 6 bases, the J end by 1 base, with 12 bases between. The CDR3 has 14 amino acids.

This chain uses TRBV4-1 with TRBJ2-1; a weak D match, TRBD2 (6 bases). Germline values: CDR1 MGHRA, CDR2 YSYEKL. This CDR3 has 15 residues. Trimming stripped 1 base from V and 9 bases from J, with 16 bases between. CDR3 nucleotides: TGCGCCAGCAGCCAAGGTCGAATCGGGGGTACTGAGCAGTTCTTC. It is translated as CASSQGRIGGTEQFF.

The chain has TRBV14 and TRBJ1-1, with a tentative D call TRBD1 (5 bases). Germline assignment: CDR1 SGHDN and CDR2 FVKESK. V lost 1 base and J 8 bases, leaving 8 bases between the germline ends. The CDR3 is 12 residues long. For the CDR3, the DNA is TGTGCCAGCAGCCAAGTGGGGGGGGAAGCTTTCTTT. Amino acid sequence: CASSQVGGEAFF.

The chain is built from TRBV12-3 or TRBV12-4 and TRBJ2-7; 10 bases align to TRBD2. The J segment lost 4 bases and the V segment lost 4 bases, leaving 4 bases of the junction unmatched. CDR3 size: 14 residues. The CDR3 loop reads CASSSLAGEYEQYF. CDR3 coding DNA: TGTGCCAGCAGTTCGCTAGCGGGAGAGTACGAGCAGTACTTC.

This clonotype has just one count. V and J are TRBV7-9 and TRBJ2-6; TRBD1 agrees at 8 bases. V lost 4 bases to trimming and J lost 2 bases; unmatched junction nucleotides: 10. There are 18 residues in the CDR3. Germline V gene sequence: CDR1 SEHNR, CDR2 FQNEAQ (reference sequence). CDR3 coding DNA: TGTGCCAGCAGCTCCTGGACAGGGTTTCCCCCTGGGGCCAACGTCCTGACTTTC. As protein: CASSSWTGFPPGANVLTF.

The chain's CDR3 is CASSPEAGPGGTDTQYF. The DNA of the CDR3 is TGTGCCAGCAGCCCGGAGGCCGGGCCTGGAGGCACAGATACGCAGTATTTT. V is TRBV7-9 and J is TRBJ2-3; possibly TRBD2 for D (5 bases). This CDR3 spans 17 amino acids. V lost 5 bases and J 1 base, leaving 19 bases between the germline ends. Germline CDR1 is SEHNR and CDR2 is FQNEAQ (reference sequence). The variable domain in full, with the rest retrieved from reference TRBV7-9 and TRBJ2-3, is DTGVSQNPRHKITKRGQNVTFRCDPISEHNRLYWYRQTLGQGPEFLTYFQNEAQLEKSRLLSDRFSAERPKGSFSTLEIQRTEQGDSAMYLCASSPEAGPGGTDTQYFGPGTRLTVL.

This clonotype appeared a single time. The chain combines TRBV6-5 with TRBJ2-7, with D perhaps given as TRBD1 or TRBD2 (5 bases each). Trimming pared 5 bases from V and 1 base from J, leaving 12 bases between. CDR1 and CDR2 from the germline V gene are MNHEY and SVGAGI. The CDR3 loop spans 14 amino acids. The CDR3 sequence: CASSPGTYSYEQYF. The CDR3 coding sequence is TGTGCCAGCAGTCCCGGGACCTATTCCTACGAGCAGTACTTC.

V usage is TRBV2 and J usage is TRBJ2-7; D call uncertain. Per the germline V gene, CDR1 is SNHLY and CDR2 is FYNNEI. V was trimmed by 4 bases and J by 5 bases, leaving 18 bases between them. This CDR3 spans 15 amino acids. The CDR3 region has the DNA TGTGCCAGCAGTGTATCAACCTCAACGCGGCACGAGCAGTACTTC. It encodes CASSVSTSTRHEQYF.

This CDR3 is CASSQVGGRGGQPQHF. The CDR3 coding sequence is TGCGCCAGCAGCCAAGTAGGAGGACGGGGTGGTCAGCCCCAGCATTTT. V usage is TRBV4-1 and J usage is TRBJ1-5, with D unresolved. This CDR3 is 16 amino acids long. The germline gives CDR1 MGHRA, CDR2 YSYEKL. The germline V and J ends were trimmed by 1 base and 6 bases, with 16 bases remaining between them.

The chain combines TRBV5-6 with TRBJ1-5; 10 bases agree with TRBD1. Germline CDR1 and CDR2: SGHDT and YYEEEE. CDR3 size: 16 residues. With V trimmed by 1 base and J by 9 bases, 10 bases remained unmatched. The CDR3 spells CASSLWDRGLVGPQHF. CDR3 coding DNA: TGTGCCAGCAGCTTGTGGGACAGGGGTTTGGTGGGGCCCCAGCATTTT. Filled out from reference TRBV5-6 and TRBJ1-5, the complete variable domain reads DAGVTQSPTHLIKTRGQQVTLRCSPKSGHDTVSWYQQALGQGPQFIFQYYEEEERQRGNFPDRFSGHQFPNYSSELNVNALLLGDSALYLCASSLWDRGLVGPQHFGDGTRLSIL.

The chain employs TRBV5-6 and TRBJ2-5; unclear D gene. The V end was cut by 2 bases, the J end by 4 bases, with 12 bases between. The CDR3 covers 14 residues. Germline V gives CDR1 SGHDT, CDR2 YYEEEE. CDR3 in DNA: TGTGCCAGCAGCTTAGGAATAGTGATAGAGACCCAGTACTTC. Translating it yields CASSLGIVIETQYF.

The chain is built from TRBV7-6 and TRBJ2-3; 12 bases map to TRBD1. The germline V gene encodes CDR1 SGHVS and CDR2 FNYEAQ. The V segment lost 4 bases and the J segment 4 bases; nucleotides outside the gene matches: 6. The CDR3 is 16 amino acids. In DNA form, the CDR3 reads TGTGCCAGCAGCTCACGGGACAGGGGGCGAGCAGATACGCAGTATTTT. Its translation: CASSSRDRGRADTQYF.

The chain employs TRBV13 and TRBJ2-7; D not certain. Germline CDR1 reads PRHDT; CDR2 reads FYEKMQ (reference sequence). The V gene lost 3 bases and the J gene lost 1 base, with 7 bases spanning the gap. This CDR3 region has 13 residues. The CDR3 spells CASSFQQSYEQYF. In DNA, the CDR3 is TGTGCCAGCAGCTTCCAACAGTCCTACGAGCAGTACTTC.

The J gene is TRBJ2-1, the V gene TRBV9; 7 bases match TRBD2. This CDR3 is 17 amino acids long. From germline, CDR1 is SGDLS and CDR2 YYNGEE. J was trimmed by 4 bases and V by 4 bases; bases with no gene match: 14. CDR3 in amino acids: CASSSRDGAGVYNEQFF. Here the CDR3 DNA reads TGTGCCAGCAGCTCCAGGGATGGGGCGGGAGTTTACAATGAGCAGTTCTTC. The variable domain in full, completed from reference TRBV9 and TRBJ2-1, reads DSGVTQTPKHLITATGQRVTLRCSPRSGDLSVYWYQQSLDQGLQFLIQYYNGEERAKGNILERFSAQQFPDLHSELNLSSLELGDSALYFCASSSRDGAGVYNEQFFGPGTRLTVL.

The chain carries TRBV13 and TRBJ1-4; D gene unclear. This CDR3 is 17 amino acids long. V lost 0 bases and J lost 5, with 16 bases in between. The germline CDR1 and CDR2 sequences are PRHDT and FYEKMQ (reference sequence). CDR3: CASSLGVGGASNEKLFF. Here the CDR3 DNA reads TGTGCCAGCAGCTTAGGGGTGGGAGGAGCTTCCAATGAAAAACTGTTTTTT.

This chain links TRBV13 with TRBJ1-2, with no clear D. The CDR3 spans 12 residues. With 5 bases removed from V and 6 bases from J, the gap between germline ends came to 10 bases. The V gene's germline CDR1 is PRHDT and CDR2 FYEKMQ (reference sequence). The CDR3 DNA follows: TGTGCCAGCAGCGCTCGGAAGGATGGCTACACCTTC. Translation: CASSARKDGYTF.

The chain links TRBV7-9 to TRBJ2-1; D gene unclear. CDR1 is SEHNR, CDR2 FQNEAQ, per germline (reference sequence). V gave up 0 bases and J gave up 6 bases, with 6 bases separating them. This CDR3 is built from 13 residues. The CDR3 sequence: CASSLAPGNEQFF. The DNA of the CDR3 is TGTGCCAGCAGCTTAGCCCCCGGCAATGAGCAGTTCTTC.